These 8 T cell receptor beta chains share one sample of origin, sequenced in a study of metastatic and nonmetastatic thyroid tumors. All patients reached thyroid surgery having received no treatment beforehand. TCRdb reanalyzed the PCR reads with MiXCR. The sample lists 30,000 to 35,000 clones, 25% to 35% occurring once. Sequenced material: blood. These receptors were taken from a female donor with papillary thyroid cancer or a benign thyroid nodule (not recorded which). Some clones in this sample may be carry-over from other donors' samples.

Many counts were recorded for this clone. The chain carries TRBV28 and TRBJ2-1; no clear D gene. Deletions cut 4 bases from V and 5 bases from J, with 21 bases between. CDR3 length equals 17 residues. In germline, CDR1 is MDHEN, CDR2 SYDVKM. The CDR3 reads CASSSPLALRTHNEQFF. CDR3 nucleotide sequence: TGTGCCAGCAGTTCCCCCCTCGCTCTACGGACCCACAATGAGCAGTTCTTC.

This clone was detected only a few times. Relative to the germline gene, one junction end is altered; a read error may explain this. The chain combines TRBV20-1 with TRBJ2-2; D possibly corresponds to TRBD2 (7 bases). Germline V gene lookup returns CDR1 DFQATT and CDR2 SNEGSKA (reference sequence). The length of the CDR3 is 16 residues. CDR3 residues: CSARGGGHGDTVELFF. The CDR3 coding sequence is TGCAGTGCTAGGGGGGGGGGACACGGGGACACCGTGGAGCTGTTTTTT.

In this sample, this clone turned up many times. This rearrangement joins TRBV30 to TRBJ1-1; TRBD1 aligns across 7 bases. This CDR3 is built from 14 residues. Germline V gene sequence: CDR1 GTSNPN, CDR2 SVGIG (reference sequence). The V segment lost 3 bases and the J segment 2 bases; nucleotides outside the gene matches: 6. The CDR3 DNA sequence: TGTGCCTGGAGGGGGGACAGTCTAAACACTGAAGCTTTCTTT. Protein sequence: CAWRGDSLNTEAFF.

This clone is categorized as medium-sized (0.01 to 0.1%). The genes are TRBV28 and TRBJ2-2; 11 bases fit TRBD1. Losses at the gene ends were 4 bases for V and 3 bases for J; bases not matched to a gene: 1. The CDR3 is 15 amino acids. Germline V gene data show CDR1 as MDHEN and CDR2 as SYDVKM. The CDR3 DNA is TGTGCCAGCAGTTGGGGACAGGGGGACACCGGGGAGCTGTTTTTT. It is translated as CASSWGQGDTGELFF.

The DNA for the CDR3 is TGTGCCAGCAGCCCTAGTCTAGCGACGGGCACAGATACGCAGCATTTT. It specifies CASSPSLATGTDTQHF. The chain links TRBV9 to TRBJ2-3; the D is unclear. TRBJ1-5 explains the end of the DNA better; the J call may be wrong. This CDR3 has 16 amino acids. CDR1 is SGDLS and CDR2 is YYNGEE in the germline V gene.

This clone was observed at least ten times. The CDR3 DNA reads TGCGCCAGCCATGGGGGGGAAAAACTGTTTTTT. This translates into CASHGGEKLFF. The chain joins TRBV5-1 to TRBJ1-4, with a tentative D call TRBD1 (5 bases). This CDR3 region has 11 residues. Germline loops: CDR1 SGHRS, CDR2 YFSETQ. Between the trimmed V and J ends, which lost 7 bases and 8 bases, there was a span of 9 bases.

At least ten counts were recorded for this clone. The CDR3 DNA reads as TGTGCCAGTACCACATACCCTACATTAGACACTGAAGCTTTCTTT. Its translation: CASTTYPTLDTEAFF. The chain couples TRBV19 to TRBJ1-1; D remains unclear. Trimming shortened V by 7 bases and J by 3 bases, and 18 bases separated the two germline ends. This CDR3 region has 15 residues. The germline V gene has CDR1 LNHDA and CDR2 SQIVND (reference sequence).

This clone is medium-sized by share. The gene calls are TRBV27 and TRBJ1-1; D might be TRBD1 (5 bases). Looked up from germline, CDR1 is MNHEY and CDR2 is SMNVEV (reference sequence). Trimming left V 2 bases short and J 2 bases short, with 12 bases between. CDR3 length equals 15 residues. For the CDR3, the DNA is TGTGCCAGCAGTTTACTATTAACAGGAAACACTGAAGCTTTCTTT. It is translated as CASSLLLTGNTEAFF.